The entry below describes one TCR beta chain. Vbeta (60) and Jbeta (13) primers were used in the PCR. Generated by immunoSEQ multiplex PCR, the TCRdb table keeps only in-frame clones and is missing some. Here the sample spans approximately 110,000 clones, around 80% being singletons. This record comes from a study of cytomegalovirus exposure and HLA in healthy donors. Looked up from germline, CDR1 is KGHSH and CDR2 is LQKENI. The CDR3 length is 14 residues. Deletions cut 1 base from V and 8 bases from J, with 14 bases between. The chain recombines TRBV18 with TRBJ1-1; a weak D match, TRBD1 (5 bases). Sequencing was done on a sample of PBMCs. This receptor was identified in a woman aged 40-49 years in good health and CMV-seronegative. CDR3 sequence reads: CASSPLLTEVEAFF. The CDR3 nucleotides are TGTGCCAGCTCACCACTTCTGACAGAAGTGGAAGCTTTCTTT.